Detailed here is one T cell receptor (beta chain). Its antigen is currently not known. Base qualities are missing; no much larger clone stands one base away. The record originates from a study of shared T cell receptors in the human thymus (dated by TCRdb to about 2021). Turning to the overall study: The study investigated the way shared, self-reactive T-cell receptor alpha chains are produced in the human thymus.

The library relied on the immunoSEQ multiplex PCR assay. The table was pulled from immuneACCESS by TCRdb, which kept in-frame rearrangements only. Such tables lose some clones; where checked, under half of the loss comes from unresolved V genes, and the rest has no known cause. This sample is represented by about 660,000 clones; around 87% of them were singletons. The ten largest make up about 0.01% of the sample. Including the terminal cysteine and phenylalanine, the CDR3 comprises 15 residues. Here the CDR3 DNA is all that survives: 45 bases in frame from base 1. V and J are trimmed by 2 bases and 7 bases, and the gene matches miss 3 bases of the junction. The germline V gene yields MNHEY for CDR1 and SVGAGI for CDR2. The data were also submitted as part of a second study, on human thymus T cells. The second study, in turn, reports: In Finland, the donors were immunologically healthy infants who were having open corrective cardiac surgery for congenital heart defects. Thymus tissue was collected as surgical resects that were removed during corrective cardiac surgery. Both the thymic and the peripheral blood repertoires appeared to show biased V and J gene segment usage. The related research reported highly overlapping thymic TCR repertoires among unrelated individuals. The study characterized TCR alpha and beta repertoires from about 8 infant thymus samples and a few related peripheral blood samples. The infant donors were about 7 to 244 days old, and the cohort included roughly six males and a couple of females. Thymocytes were released mechanically from tissue and stored at -70 °C as pellets of about 8.5-31 million cells. A QIAsymphony instrument was used to extract genomic DNA from the frozen cell pellets. The immunoSEQ multiplex PCR assay was used to amplify the TCRB and TCRAD loci from a standardized quantity of quality-controlled genomic DNA. Amplicons spanned the V(D)J region at a length sufficient to cover the CDR3 and identify V and J genes. Amplicon sequencing was performed on an Illumina platform through the commercial immunoSEQ service. Primer bias and sequencing errors were corrected as previously described, and TCRAD and TCRB definitions were based on the IMGT database. Analysis of the repertoires was done with immunoSEQ Analyzer 3.0 and VDJTools and included basic statistics, V/J segment usage, diversity estimates, rarefaction and pairwise overlap. Diversity was estimated with Chao1, ChaoE, Efron-Thisted, Shannon and inverse Simpson indices, and also on datasets down-sampled to the smallest sample. For repertoire overlap, CDR3 nucleotide sequence, V gene and J gene had to match strictly, and clustering was done by Jaccard-based multidimensional scaling. On average, thymus samples yielded about 810,000 unique TCRB clonotypes, whereas blood samples yielded 70,000 to 100,000.

The chain is assembled from TRBV6-5 and TRBJ1-4, with 11 middle bases fitting TRBD1. Material for sequencing was thymocytes. This TCR derives from a boy younger than two with a congenital heart defect. Donor details come from another sample of the same person, matched by shared clones. The bases read TGTGCCAGCAGTTACGAGGACAGGGGGCTTGAAAAACTGTTTTTT. Translated, it gives CASSYEDRGLEKLFF.